The 19 T cell receptor beta chains reported below all come from one sample, sequenced in a study of tumor-infiltrating lymphocytes in primary liver carcinoma. Co-extraction yielded RNA and DNA from roughly 20-30 mg of unsorted bulk tissue. TCR beta cDNA came from around 500 ng total RNA, primed with a constant-region primer. TCR beta libraries came from three nested multiplex PCR rounds using slightly modified ARM-PCR. Rounds one and two of PCR, each of 9 to 11 cycles, were primed with TRBV1-TRBV30 forward primers and a C-beta reverse primer. In TCRdb, the multiplex PCR reads were re-called with MiXCR into one record per CDR3 protein. This sample has about 43,000 distinct CDR3 sequences; 65% to 85% occur once, and the top ten carry under 20%. The material sequenced was liver tumor tissue from sampling region 2. Noted subset: tumor region T2, inferior pole. These receptors originate from a man in his forties with primary liver carcinoma and hepatitis B virus infection.

Notes on this clonotype: Relative to the germline gene, one junction end is altered; a read error may explain this. The V and J genes are TRBV14 and TRBJ2-1, with 8 bases aligning to TRBD2. The germline V gene has CDR1 SGHDN and CDR2 FVKESK. CDR3 length equals 16 residues. The CDR3 loop is CTSSAVAGWVDNEQFF. CDR3 in DNA: TGTACCAGCAGTGCCGTAGCGGGATGGGTGGACAATGAGCAGTTCTTC.

Details on this clonotype: A much more abundant neighbour one base away suggests this may be a read error. The chain recombines TRBV11-2 with TRBJ2-5; 10 bases map to TRBD2. J lost 5 bases, V lost 5 bases, and 11 bases had no gene match. Per the germline V gene, CDR1 is SGHAT and CDR2 is FQNNGV. CDR3 size: 16 residues. CDR3 residues: CASSPHTSGVGETQYF. As DNA, the CDR3 is TGTGCCAGCAGCCCCCATACTAGCGGGGTGGGGGAGACCCAGTACTTC.

This sequence joins TRBV5-6 and TRBJ2-3; a weak D match, TRBD1 (6 bases). Germline V gene sequence: CDR1 SGHDT, CDR2 YYEEEE. This CDR3 is 16 amino acids long. Between the trimmed V and J ends, which lost 9 bases and 1 base, there was a span of 21 bases. The CDR3 loop reads CATRLGGGSCTDTQYF. The CDR3 DNA follows: TGTGCCACCAGGCTTGGGGGCGGAAGTTGCACAGATACGCAGTATTTT. Full variable domain (remainder filled in from reference TRBV5-6 and TRBJ2-3): DAGVTQSPTHLIKTRGQQVTLRCSPKSGHDTVSWYQQALGQGPQFIFQYYEEEERQRGNFPDRFSGHQFPNYSSELNVNALLLGDSALYLCATRLGGGSCTDTQYFGPGTRLTVL.

The CDR3 nucleotides are TGTGCCAGTGTAGGGACACCTTTCAGTGAGCAGTACTTC. As protein: CASVGTPFSEQYF. V gene TRBV28 combines with J gene TRBJ2-7; TRBD1 might be the D (6 bases). With 9 bases removed from V and 7 bases from J, the gap between germline ends came to 19 bases. CDR3 length equals 13 residues. In germline, CDR1 is MDHEN, CDR2 SYDVKM.

Concerning this clonotype: A junction boundary mismatches the germline segment, possibly from a read error. The rearrangement links TRBV5-1 to TRBJ2-6; 10 bases are a match to TRBD2. Germline CDR1 reads SGHRS; CDR2 reads YFSETQ. This CDR3 is 21 amino acids long. This CDR3 reads CAGSLDRAGLAGDSGANVLTF. The CDR3 bases are TGCGCCGGCAGCTTGGACAGGGCGGGGCTAGCGGGAGACTCTGGGGCCAATGTCCTGACTTTC.

Details on this clonotype: This likely comes from a read error, as the CDR3 has no conserved phenylalanine or tryptophan at its end. The rearrangement links TRBV29-1 to TRBJ1-1; 8 bases fit TRBD1. The germline gives CDR1 SQVTM, CDR2 ANQGSEA. The trim removed 1 base at V and 5 bases at J, leaving 6 bases unmatched. The CDR3 spans 14 residues. CDR3 sequence reads: CSVEGWTGRTEAFL. The CDR3 DNA sequence: TGCAGCGTTGAAGGATGGACAGGGAGGACTGAAGCTTTCTTA.

As regards this clonotype: At one end, the junction sequence differs from germline, possibly due to a read error. The V gene is TRBV28, the J gene TRBJ2-7; either TRBD1 or TRBD2 may supply D (5 bases each). The CDR3 is 15 residues long. Germline assignment: CDR1 MDHEN and CDR2 SYDVKM. The CDR3 DNA follows: TGTGTCAGCATGCCGCCGGGACGTTCTCCCTACGAGCAGTACTTC. Translation: CVSMPPGRSPYEQYF.

A remark on this clonotype: A read error may explain this, as a much larger clone is one base away. The V gene is TRBV29-1, the J gene TRBJ2-1, with D perhaps TRBD2 (6 bases). CDR1 is SQVTM and CDR2 is ANQGSEA in the germline V gene. The CDR3 runs 15 residues. The CDR3 bases are TGCAGCGTTGATAGTGCGGGAAGGACCTACAGTGAGCAGTCCTTC. Its protein is CSVDSAGRTYSEQSF.

For this clonotype: Sequence at one end of the junction differs from germline and may be a read error. The gene calls are TRBV12-3 or TRBV12-4 and TRBJ1-5; D might be TRBD1 (6 bases). This CDR3 contains 16 residues. CDR3 residues: CASSPSGQGRPQPHHF. As DNA, the CDR3 is TGTGCCAGCAGTCCCTCAGGGCAGGGGAGGCCTCAGCCCCATCATTTT.

A note on this clonotype: This is likely a read error, given that the CDR3 carries no conserved phenylalanine or tryptophan at its end. The CDR3: CAFSPGLVGGVNEQFL. The CDR3 DNA sequence: TGTGCCTTCAGCCCGGGACTAGTGGGAGGGGTCAATGAGCAGTTCTTA. This rearrangement joins TRBV10-3 to TRBJ2-1; 8 bases fit TRBD2. Per germline, CDR1 ENHRY and CDR2 SYGVKD. This CDR3 spans 16 amino acids.

As to this clonotype: A read error is likely, as this CDR3 ends without the conserved phenylalanine or tryptophan. J is TRBJ1-4 and V is TRBV6-5; D is unclear. V lost 7 bases to trimming and J lost 11 bases, with 20 bases between them. Germline loops: CDR1 MNHEY, CDR2 SVGAGI. The CDR3 contains 14 residues. The CDR3 sequence is CASNRGWTNVKLFL. The CDR3 DNA sequence: TGTGCCAGCAACCGTGGTTGGACTAATGTGAAACTGTTTCTT.

About this clonotype: Its ends do not fully match the called genes, so a read error is possible. The rearrangement uses TRBV12-3 or TRBV12-4 and TRBJ2-3; TRBD1 matches at 7 bases. The length of the CDR3 is 13 residues. CDR3: CASSLGGPDTQYF. CDR3 DNA sequence: TGTGCCAGTAGTTTAGGGGGCCCAGATACGCAGTATTTT.

On this clonotype itself: The CDR3 carries no conserved terminal phenylalanine or tryptophan, so it likely arises from a read error. CDR3 sequence reads: CASSLAPFNEQFS. Written as DNA, the CDR3 is TGTGCCAGCAGTTTAGCCCCCTTTAATGAGCAGTTCTCC. The chain carries TRBV28 and TRBJ2-1; no clear D gene. CDR1 MDHEN and CDR2 SYDVKM come from the germline V gene. Trimming shortened V by 2 bases and J by 7 bases, and 9 bases separated the two germline ends. The CDR3 sequence is 13 residues long.

In the case of this clonotype: As the CDR3 is not closed by the conserved phenylalanine or tryptophan, this likely results from a read error. The rearrangement joins TRBV6-1 to TRBJ2-2; D possibly corresponds to TRBD2 (6 bases). CDR3 length: 13 amino acids. Germline CDR1 reads MNHNS; CDR2 reads SASEGT. The CDR3 sequence: CARSAGFTGELFL. CDR3 coding DNA: TGTGCCAGGAGTGCGGGGTTCACCGGGGAGCTGTTTTTA.

The J gene is TRBJ2-2, the V gene TRBV6-2 or TRBV6-3, with 9 bases aligning to TRBD1. CDR3 length: 15 amino acids. Germline trimming cut 5 bases from V and 6 bases from J; bases unmatched to any gene: 7. CDR1 and CDR2 (germline): MNHEY, SVGEGT. The CDR3 coding sequence is TGTGCCAGCAGTCCCGGAGACAGGGGGGCCGGGGAGCTGTTTTTT. Its protein is CASSPGDRGAGELFF.

This clonotype was seen just once. The CDR3 does not end in the conserved phenylalanine or tryptophan, so this is likely a read error. The J gene is TRBJ2-3, the V gene TRBV4-3; 9 bases align to TRBD1. Germline assignment: CDR1 LGHNA and CDR2 YSLEER. The length of the CDR3 is 15 residues. CDR3 loop: CASSRRQGGTDMQYY. Here the CDR3 DNA reads TGCGCCAGTAGCCGCCGACAGGGGGGGACAGATATGCAGTATTAT.

Worth noting for this clonotype: Germline and junction disagree at one end, which may indicate a read error. V is TRBV29-1 and J is TRBJ2-4, with D perhaps TRBD2 (5 bases). The CDR3 is 15 residues long. CDR1 and CDR2 (germline): SQVTM, ANQGSEA. The CDR3 bases are TGTAGCGTTGAAGATGCACGGCTAACTAGAAACATTCAGTACTTC. Amino acids: CSVEDARLTRNIQYF.

Notes on this clonotype: One junction end does not reproduce the germline sequence, and a read error may be involved. The rearrangement uses TRBV29-1 and TRBJ2-3, with D hard to call. In germline, CDR1 is SQVTM, CDR2 ANQGSEA. CDR3 length: 11 amino acids. The CDR3 sequence: CGFVGIDTRYF. The CDR3 nucleotides are TGCGGCTTTGTGGGCATAGATACGCGGTATTTT.

With respect to this clonotype: It is likely a read error, because the conserved phenylalanine at the end of the CDR3 is missing. The gene calls are TRBV29-1 and TRBJ2-4, with TRBD1 matching over 10 bases. CDR3 length: 14 residues. Germline V lookup: CDR1 SQVTM, CDR2 ANQGSEA. The chain's CDR3 is CGVAHGTGEDIQYI. In DNA, the CDR3 is TGCGGCGTTGCCCACGGGACAGGGGAGGACATTCAGTACATC.